This passage covers 5 T cell receptor beta chains from one sample sequenced in a study of type 1 and type 2 diabetes patients. The PCR template was genomic DNA. The TCR beta CDR3 region was amplified using 30 forward and 13 reverse primers. MiXCR was run by TCRdb on the multiplex PCR reads, yielding one entry per CDR3 protein. The sample lists about 270,000 distinct CDR3 sequences; around 47% were seen once. The sequenced sample was peripheral blood mononuclear cells (PBMCs). The receptor set was obtained from a man between 18 and 29 years old with type 2 diabetes.

There are a few counts of this clonotype. The chain combines TRBV29-1 with TRBJ2-3; D may be TRBD1 (6 bases). V was shortened by 7 bases and J by 2 bases, with 16 bases between the two germline ends. The CDR3 loop spans 14 amino acids. The germline V gene has CDR1 SQVTM and CDR2 ANQGSEA. Here the CDR3 reads CSASGTLLTDTQYF. CDR3 coding DNA: TGCAGCGCTTCCGGGACACTCCTCACAGATACGCAGTATTTT.

Worth noting for this clonotype: No conserved phenylalanine or tryptophan is present at the end of the CDR3, so a read error is the likely explanation. The gene calls are TRBV12-3 or TRBV12-4 and TRBJ2-2; no reliable D call. Trimming pared 5 bases from V and 4 bases from J, leaving 20 bases between. There are 17 residues in the CDR3. CDR3 sequence: CASSTTPGPPSTGELFS. Written as DNA, the CDR3 is TGTGCCAGCAGTACAACCCCCGGACCACCCAGCACCGGGGAGCTGTTTTCT.

This clonotype was counted once. The chain couples TRBV28 to TRBJ1-6; D gene ambiguous. V was shortened by 6 bases and J by 7 bases, with 13 bases between the two germline ends. The CDR3 runs 14 residues. CDR1 is MDHEN, CDR2 SYDVKM, per germline. The CDR3 is CASSPLQPNSPLHF. The CDR3 nucleotides are TGTGCCAGCAGCCCCCTTCAACCAAATTCACCCCTCCACTTT.

The chain has TRBV28 and TRBJ1-1; D gene unclear. The germline V gene encodes CDR1 MDHEN and CDR2 SYDVKM. Trimming removed 2 bases at V and 9 bases at J, with 10 bases between. The CDR3 extends over 12 amino acids. The CDR3 spells CASSLGTDQAFF. The CDR3 DNA is TGTGCCAGCAGTTTAGGAACAGACCAAGCTTTCTTT.

This clonotype was seen a handful of times. The chain links TRBV20-1 to TRBJ2-7; TRBD1 or TRBD2 may be the D gene (5 bases each). The CDR3 is 10 residues long. Per germline, CDR1 DFQATT and CDR2 SNEGSKA (reference sequence). V was shortened by 5 bases and J by 7 bases, with 9 bases between the two germline ends. The CDR3 reads CSAGGWEQYF. CDR3 sequence (DNA): TGCAGTGCTGGGGGTTGGGAGCAGTACTTC.